This is a list of T cell receptor beta chains from one sample in a study of T-cell memory formation after mild COVID-19. A single record per CDR3 protein comes from TCRdb applying MiXCR to the 5' RACE reads. The sample yields 95,000 to 110,000 distinct CDR3 sequences, roughly 14% seen once. The sequencing sample was made of PBMCs or a T cell subset sorted from them (not recorded which). The source is a young man who had mild COVID-19 (a few samples of this study predate the infection). Cell type and time point are not known. Each CDR3 is given with its conserved first and last residue. D genes are given only for firm matches. Clone size is not always given. Where it is, it says once, few, many or a class for expanded clones.

clone_size,d_call,v_call,j_call,cdr3_length,cdr3_nt,cdr3_aa
few,.,TRBV12-5,TRBJ2-5,14,TGTGCTAGTGGTTTGGTTGCCCGAGATGAGACCCAGTACTTC,CASGLVARDETQYF
.,TRBD2,TRBV12-3/TRBV12-4,TRBJ2-2,17,TGTGCCAGCAGTCCACTAGTGGAGCGGGGGGTCACCGGGGAGCTGTTTTTT,CASSPLVERGVTGELFF
.,TRBD1,TRBV7-9,TRBJ2-5,17,TGTGCCAGCAGCCACAGATCGACAGGGACCTACCAAGAGACCCAGTACTTC,CASSHRSTGTYQETQYF
few,.,TRBV21-1,TRBJ2-2,16,TGTGCCAGCAGCAAAGCGCGGACAGGCTATACCGGGGAGCTGTTTTTT,CASSKARTGYTGELFF
many,.,TRBV4-1,TRBJ2-1,16,TGCGCCAGCAGCCATGCGTCGGGGGTCGGGTACAATGAGCAGTTCTTC,CASSHASGVGYNEQFF
few,.,TRBV11-2,TRBJ2-2,17,TGTGCCAGCAGCCGACGTTCGGACACCACGAACACCGGGGAGCTGTTTTTT,CASSRRSDTTNTGELFF
.,TRBD2,TRBV11-2,TRBJ2-5,15,TGTGCCAGCAGCCCCACACTAGCGGGGCCAGAGACCCAGTACTTC,CASSPTLAGPETQYF
few,.,TRBV20-1,TRBJ2-7,12,TGCAGTGCTAGGTCGGGGGCCTACGAGCAGTACTTC,CSARSGAYEQYF
few,TRBD2,TRBV29-1,TRBJ2-3,14,TGCAGCGTGACTAGCGGGGGGTTGACAGATACGCAGTATTTT,CSVTSGGLTDTQYF
few,.,TRBV7-9,TRBJ2-2,12,TGTGCCAGCAGCCAAAGCACCGGGGAGCTGTTTTTT,CASSQSTGELFF
few,.,TRBV4-3,TRBJ2-5,16,TGCGCCAGCAGCCAAGGCTCCCAGGGATTGGGGGAGACCCAGTACTTC,CASSQGSQGLGETQYF
.,TRBD1,TRBV5-1,TRBJ2-3,16,TGCGCCAGCAGCTCGGCGGGACAGGGGTACACAGATACGCAGTATTTT,CASSSAGQGYTDTQYF
many,TRBD1,TRBV5-1,TRBJ2-5,14,TGCGCCAGCAGCTTCCCGGACAGGGGAGAGACCCAGTACTTC,CASSFPDRGETQYF
.,.,TRBV6-5,TRBJ1-5,16,TGTGCCAGCAGACCCACCCGGCGCCCTACCCCTCAGCCCCAGCATTTT,CASRPTRRPTPQPQHF
.,TRBD1,TRBV29-1,TRBJ2-7,14,TGCAGCGTTGCACCAACAGGGGCCCCCGGCGAGCAGTACTTC,CSVAPTGAPGEQYF
.,.,TRBV9,TRBJ2-1,12,TGTGCCAGCAGCCGAAGTGATTTTGAGCAGTTCTTC,CASSRSDFEQFF
many,.,TRBV12-3/TRBV12-4,TRBJ2-3,13,TGTGCCAGCCGGAAAGACCTCACAGATACGCAGTATTTT,CASRKDLTDTQYF
many,.,TRBV12-5,TRBJ2-2,15,TGTGCTCGTCCCGGTTTTGGGGAATCAATCGGGGAGCTGTTTTTT,CARPGFGESIGELFF
few,.,TRBV9,TRBJ1-5,16,TGTGCCAGCAGCGTATTGGGGAGTACCGGCAATCAGCCCCAGCATTTT,CASSVLGSTGNQPQHF
many,.,TRBV5-1,TRBJ2-7,16,TGCGCCAGCAGCTTGTCCCCGGACTCGCCCTCCTACGAGCAGTACTTC,CASSLSPDSPSYEQYF
few,.,TRBV7-6,TRBJ2-7,13,TGTGCCACCCCACCAGGGCGGGGATACGAGCAGTACTTC,CATPPGRGYEQYF
.,.,TRBV30,TRBJ1-2,15,TGTGCCTGGAGTGACCCCGGGTTCACTAACTATGGCTACACCTTC,CAWSDPGFTNYGYTF
many,.,TRBV6-2/TRBV6-3,TRBJ2-2,11,TGTGCCAGCAGTTACCCCGGGGAGCTGTTTTTT,CASSYPGELFF
many,.,TRBV4-3,TRBJ2-1,16,TGCGCCAGCAGCCAAGAGGAGGGGCGGGGCTACAATGAGCAGTTCTTC,CASSQEEGRGYNEQFF
.,TRBD1,TRBV7-2,TRBJ1-1,15,TGTGCCAGCAGCGCGGCCGGGACAGGGGCAACTGAAGCTTTCTTT,CASSAAGTGATEAFF
few,TRBD1,TRBV4-2,TRBJ1-1,15,TGTGCCAGCAGCGCCCGGGACAGGGGGGACACTGAAGCTTTCTTT,CASSARDRGDTEAFF
few,TRBD1,TRBV5-1,TRBJ1-1,15,TGCGCCAGCAGCTGGGGGACAGGGGCGCTCCGGGAAGCTTTCTTT,CASSWGTGALREAFF